The 8 T cell receptor beta chains below all came from one sample that was sequenced in a study of blood T cell repertoires in COVID-19. Clones were read by immunoSEQ multiplex PCR, and TCRdb kept only the in-frame ones, dropping some. The data show 140,000 to 150,000 clones, approximately 80% seen once. Sequencing was performed on peripheral blood. The receptors stem from a man aged 65 to 79 who had recovered from COVID-19.

The chain couples TRBV5-1 to TRBJ1-3; the D gene is possibly TRBD1 (6 bases). The germline V gene encodes CDR1 SGHRS and CDR2 YFSETQ. This CDR3 is 15 amino acids long. Trimming shortened V by 4 bases and J by 0 bases, and 11 bases separated the two germline ends. CDR3: CASSVTGLSGNTIYF. CDR3 in DNA: TGCGCCAGCAGCGTAACAGGGCTCTCTGGAAACACCATATATTTT.

This rearrangement joins TRBV2 to TRBJ2-1; the match to TRBD1 covers 9 bases. V lost 6 bases to trimming and J lost 2 bases; unmatched junction nucleotides: 2. This CDR3 spans 14 amino acids. Germline V gives CDR1 SNHLY, CDR2 FYNNEI. The CDR3 DNA reads TGTGCCAGCAGGACAGGGGGGGCCTACAATGAGCAGTTCTTC. It is translated as CASRTGGAYNEQFF. Combining the CDR3 with reference TRBV2 and TRBJ2-1 gives the whole variable domain EPEVTQTPSHQVTQMGQEVILRCVPISNHLYFYWYRQILGQKVEFLVSFYNNEISEKSEIFDDQFSVERPDGSNFTLKIRSTKLEDSAMYFCASRTGGAYNEQFFGPGTRLTVL.

DNA for the CDR3: TGCGCCAGCAGGGAGGGGACAGGGGTATATGGCTACACCTTC. It translates to CASREGTGVYGYTF. The chain uses TRBV5-1 and TRBJ1-2; TRBD1 matches 10 bases. Germline V gene lookup returns CDR1 SGHRS and CDR2 YFSETQ. This CDR3 contains 14 residues. V lost 5 bases to trimming and J lost 5 bases; unmatched junction nucleotides: 6. The variable domain in full, with the rest retrieved from reference TRBV5-1 and TRBJ1-2, is KAGVTQTPRYLIKTRGQQVTLSCSPISGHRSVSWYQQTPGQGLQFLFEYFSETQRNKGNFPGRFSGRQFSNSRSEMNVSTLELGDSALYLCASREGTGVYGYTFGSGTRLTVV.

The chain uses TRBV19 and TRBJ1-2; D gene ambiguous. CDR3 length: 15 amino acids. Germline lookup yields CDR1 LNHDA and CDR2 SQIVND (reference sequence). Between the trimmed V and J ends, which lost 4 bases and 0 bases, there was a span of 12 bases. CDR3 amino acids: CASSSRQEANYGYTF. The DNA of the CDR3 is TGTGCCAGTAGTAGCCGCCAGGAAGCTAACTATGGCTACACCTTC.

The V call is TRBV9, the J call TRBJ2-1; the D gene is possibly TRBD2 (6 bases). V lost 0 bases and J lost 14, with 12 bases in between. The CDR3 is 12 amino acids. Germline-derived CDR1 and CDR2 are SGDLS and YYNGEE. This CDR3 reads CASSVVGLEKFF. As DNA, the CDR3 is TGTGCCAGCAGCGTAGTGGGACTTGAAAAGTTCTTC.

The J gene is TRBJ2-2, the V gene TRBV7-9; weak D call: TRBD2 (6 bases). This CDR3 has 15 residues. Trimming cost V 3 bases and J 4 bases, with 12 bases left between them. Germline V CDR1 and CDR2: SEHNR, FQNEAQ (reference sequence). This CDR3 is CASSFLASTTGELFF. Here the CDR3 DNA reads TGTGCCAGCAGCTTCCTAGCGAGTACCACCGGGGAGCTGTTTTTT.

This chain uses TRBV2 with TRBJ1-4, with D tentatively TRBD1 (6 bases). Germline assignment: CDR1 SNHLY and CDR2 FYNNEI. The CDR3 has 11 residues. Trimming cost V 7 bases and J 11 bases, with 11 bases left between them. DNA for the CDR3: TGTGCCAGCAAGACACAGGGTAAACTGTTTTTT. It yields the protein CASKTQGKLFF. The whole variable domain, remainder taken from reference TRBV2 and TRBJ1-4, is EPEVTQTPSHQVTQMGQEVILRCVPISNHLYFYWYRQILGQKVEFLVSFYNNEISEKSEIFDDQFSVERPDGSNFTLKIRSTKLEDSAMYFCASKTQGKLFFGSGTQLSVL.

The chain joins TRBV11-2 to TRBJ2-5, with D maybe TRBD2 (5 bases). This CDR3 comprises 14 residues. V gave up 6 bases and J gave up 4 bases, with 15 bases separating them. Germline CDR1 SGHAT, CDR2 FQNNGV. The chain's CDR3 is CASRDKTIGETQYF. For the CDR3, the DNA is TGTGCCAGCAGAGATAAGACTATAGGAGAGACCCAGTACTTC.